The rows below give T cell receptor beta chains drawn from one sample of a study of T cells after yellow fever vaccination. Using its own MiXCR run on the 5' RACE reads, TCRdb lists one record per CDR3 protein. The repertoire holds 160,000 or so distinct CDR3 sequences, with less than 9% as singletons. Sample: CD4+ T cells sorted from PBMCs, taken 5 days after the first yellow fever vaccination. The receptors stem from a man aged 18-30 years who received the YFV17D yellow fever vaccine. Each CDR3 is given with its conserved first and last residue. Each record gives: V gene, D gene, J gene, clone size, CDR3 DNA, CDR3 protein. The D gene is left open where the match is weak. The size of a clone is reported for some rows only, either as once, few or many, or as a class for expanded clones.

V: TRBV7-9
D: -
J: TRBJ1-2
size: -
DNA: TGTGCCAGCAGCCCAGGTTGGGACAACCAAAACTATGGCTACACCTTC
CDR3: CASSPGWDNQNYGYTF

V: TRBV24-1
D: -
J: TRBJ2-5
size: many
DNA: TGTGCCACCGGAGCGGCGGGGCAAGAGACCCAGTACTTC
CDR3: CATGAAGQETQYF

V: TRBV6-6
D: -
J: TRBJ2-7
size: -
DNA: TGTGCCAGCAGAGGGGAGGTTTCCTACGAGCAGTACTTC
CDR3: CASRGEVSYEQYF

V: TRBV29-1
D: -
J: TRBJ1-3
size: few
DNA: TGCAGCGTTGCGAGCTCTGGAAACACCATATATTTT
CDR3: CSVASSGNTIYF

V: TRBV5-4
D: -
J: TRBJ2-1
size: -
DNA: TGTGCCAGCAGCTTGCGTCACGCCAGCTCCTACAATGAGCAGTTCTTC
CDR3: CASSLRHASSYNEQFF

V: TRBV28
D: TRBD1
J: TRBJ1-1
size: -
DNA: TGTGCCTCCAATGGACAGGGCACTGAAGCTTTCTTT
CDR3: CASNGQGTEAFF

V: TRBV12-3/TRBV12-4
D: -
J: TRBJ1-3
size: many
DNA: TGTGCCAGCAGTTTGGCAGACGGAAACACCATATATTTT
CDR3: CASSLADGNTIYF

V: TRBV5-1
D: TRBD1
J: TRBJ1-2
size: many
DNA: TGCGCCAGCAGCAGAGAGACAGGGACCTATGGCTACACCTTC
CDR3: CASSRETGTYGYTF

V: TRBV4-2
D: -
J: TRBJ2-3
size: -
DNA: TGTGCCAGCAGCCAGCAGGGACTGCCTAGCACAGATACGCAGTATTTT
CDR3: CASSQQGLPSTDTQYF

V: TRBV9
D: -
J: TRBJ1-2
size: many
DNA: TGTGCCAGCAGGAAGAACGACGGGTATGGCTACACCTTC
CDR3: CASRKNDGYGYTF

V: TRBV19
D: TRBD2
J: TRBJ2-5
size: -
DNA: TGTGCCAGTAGTCCCGGGACTAGACCGGAGACCCAGTACTTC
CDR3: CASSPGTRPETQYF

V: TRBV6-5
D: -
J: TRBJ1-5
size: many
DNA: TGTGCCAGCAGTCTACAGGGTCTCAATCAGCCCCAGCATTTT
CDR3: CASSLQGLNQPQHF

V: TRBV24-1
D: TRBD2
J: TRBJ2-5
size: many
DNA: TGTGCCACCAGTGTCAGCGGGGGCCAAGAGACCCAGTACTTC
CDR3: CATSVSGGQETQYF

V: TRBV28
D: -
J: TRBJ2-5
size: -
DNA: TGTGCCAGCAGGCCTCGGGAACAAGAGACCCAGTACTTC
CDR3: CASRPREQETQYF

V: TRBV4-3
D: TRBD1
J: TRBJ1-6
size: few
DNA: TGCGCCAGCAGCCAGGCAATTGGGACAGGGGGCTTCTCACCCCTCCACTTT
CDR3: CASSQAIGTGGFSPLHF

V: TRBV6-5
D: TRBD2
J: TRBJ2-2
size: many
DNA: TGTGCCAGCAGTTCCACGGGGGGGGTCACCGGGGAGCTGTTTTTT
CDR3: CASSSTGGVTGELFF

V: TRBV20-1
D: -
J: TRBJ2-1
size: many
DNA: TGCAGTGCTACCGGGACACACTCCTACAATGAGCAGTTCTTC
CDR3: CSATGTHSYNEQFF

V: TRBV29-1
D: -
J: TRBJ2-5
size: many
DNA: TGCAGCGTTCCTAATTGGGTAAAAGAGACCCAGTACTTC
CDR3: CSVPNWVKETQYF

V: TRBV28
D: -
J: TRBJ2-5
size: many
DNA: TGTGCCAGCAGTACCCCAGCGGGAGAGACCCAGTACTTC
CDR3: CASSTPAGETQYF

V: TRBV18
D: TRBD2
J: TRBJ2-3
size: many
DNA: TGTGCCAGCTCACCCATAGCGGGGGGTACAGATACGCAGTATTTT
CDR3: CASSPIAGGTDTQYF

V: TRBV12-3/TRBV12-4
D: -
J: TRBJ2-1
size: few
DNA: TGTGCCAGCAGTTTAGTGCGGGGTATACCCTACAATGAGCAGTTCTTC
CDR3: CASSLVRGIPYNEQFF

V: TRBV4-2
D: TRBD1
J: TRBJ1-2
size: many
DNA: TGTGCCAGCAGCCAAGCCGCCCTACAGGGGGCGAGTTATGGCTACACCTTC
CDR3: CASSQAALQGASYGYTF

V: TRBV20-1
D: TRBD1
J: TRBJ2-7
size: -
DNA: TGCAGTGCTCGGGGGAGGACAGGGGGGAATCAGCAGTACTTC
CDR3: CSARGRTGGNQQYF

V: TRBV12-3/TRBV12-4
D: TRBD2
J: TRBJ2-5
size: many
DNA: TGTGCCAGCAGCCCCCAACTGCGGGGGGGTGAAGAGACCCAGTACTTC
CDR3: CASSPQLRGGEETQYF

V: TRBV20-1
D: TRBD1
J: TRBJ1-2
size: many
DNA: TGCAGTGCTACGGATACAGGGGGAGCTGGCTACACCTTC
CDR3: CSATDTGGAGYTF

V: TRBV6-5
D: -
J: TRBJ1-3
size: many
DNA: TGTGCCAGCACTAGCTCTGGAAACACCATATATTTT
CDR3: CASTSSGNTIYF

V: TRBV7-3
D: -
J: TRBJ1-1
size: few
DNA: TGTGCCAGCAGCTTGTCCCTCGACACTGAAGCTTTCTTT
CDR3: CASSLSLDTEAFF

V: TRBV11-1
D: TRBD1
J: TRBJ2-2
size: many
DNA: TGTGCCAGCAGCCTACTGACAGGGACGAACACCGGGGAGCTGTTTTTT
CDR3: CASSLLTGTNTGELFF

V: TRBV7-9
D: TRBD2
J: TRBJ2-7
size: many
DNA: TGTGCCAGCAGCTTAGTCGGGACTAGCGGCTACGAGCAGTACTTC
CDR3: CASSLVGTSGYEQYF

V: TRBV20-1
D: -
J: TRBJ1-5
size: -
DNA: TGCAGTGCTAGAGCGGGGATTAGTGTCAATCAGCCCCAGCATTTT
CDR3: CSARAGISVNQPQHF

V: TRBV12-3/TRBV12-4
D: -
J: TRBJ1-1
size: -
DNA: TGTGCCAGCAGCTATTTCGGTGAAGCTTTCTTT
CDR3: CASSYFGEAFF

V: TRBV6-1
D: -
J: TRBJ2-6
size: many
DNA: TGTGCCAGCAGCCGCAGTGGAGGGGCCAACGTCCTGACTTTC
CDR3: CASSRSGGANVLTF

V: TRBV5-5
D: -
J: TRBJ2-1
size: few
DNA: TGTGCCAGCAGCTTCGGCAGGTCGGCCAACAATGAGCAGTTCTTC
CDR3: CASSFGRSANNEQFF

V: TRBV20-1
D: TRBD2
J: TRBJ2-5
size: -
DNA: TGCAGTGCCCCCCCAGCTAGCGGGGCCTGGGAGACCCAGTACTTC
CDR3: CSAPPASGAWETQYF

V: TRBV20-1
D: -
J: TRBJ2-1
size: -
DNA: TGCAGTGCTAGGGGATGGGTCTACAATGAGCAGTTCTTC
CDR3: CSARGWVYNEQFF

V: TRBV4-2
D: -
J: TRBJ2-7
size: many
DNA: TGTGCCAGCAGCCAAGATCGGAATCCCAGGGCCTCCGAGCAGTACTTC
CDR3: CASSQDRNPRASEQYF

V: TRBV5-1
D: -
J: TRBJ2-3
size: many
DNA: TGCGCCAGCAGCTTGATGTCAGGGGATCAGACAGATACGCAGTATTTT
CDR3: CASSLMSGDQTDTQYF

V: TRBV5-1
D: -
J: TRBJ2-1
size: few
DNA: TGCGCCAGCAGCTTGGGGGACAATGAGCAGTTCTTC
CDR3: CASSLGDNEQFF

V: TRBV19
D: TRBD1
J: TRBJ2-5
size: -
DNA: TGTGCCAGTAGGACCGGGACAGGGCTTATAGAGACCCAGTACTTC
CDR3: CASRTGTGLIETQYF

V: TRBV4-3
D: -
J: TRBJ2-7
size: many
DNA: TGCGCCAGCAGCCAAGTAGCAGGTCCGAGCTCCTACGAGCAGTACTTC
CDR3: CASSQVAGPSSYEQYF

V: TRBV6-1
D: -
J: TRBJ2-6
size: few
DNA: TGTGCCAGCAGTGAAAGGTCCTACTCTGGGGCCAACGTCCTGACTTTC
CDR3: CASSERSYSGANVLTF

V: TRBV5-1
D: -
J: TRBJ2-5
size: -
DNA: TGCGCCAGCAGCTCCGGAGGCGGGGAGACCCAGTACTTC
CDR3: CASSSGGGETQYF

V: TRBV7-2
D: TRBD2
J: TRBJ2-7
size: many
DNA: TGTGCCAGCAGCTTAGTAGCGGGGGACTACGAGCAGTACTTC
CDR3: CASSLVAGDYEQYF